The 20 T cell receptor beta chains reported below all come from one sample, sequenced in a study of PD-1 blockade in classical Hodgkin lymphoma. Each patient experienced a relapse that followed autologous stem cell transplantation, and brentuximab vedotin exposure varied. Generated by immunoSEQ multiplex PCR, the TCRdb table keeps only in-frame clones and is missing some. The sample holds about 93,000 clones, roughly 79% seen once. This sample comprised peripheral blood mononuclear cells (PBMCs), obtained before the second cycle of nivolumab. These receptors were collected from a human donor with classical Hodgkin lymphoma.

V and J are TRBV4-2 and TRBJ2-2; D possibly corresponds to TRBD2 (6 bases). The germline V gene encodes CDR1 LGHNA and CDR2 YNFKEQ. The V and J ends lost 6 bases and 1 base respectively, with 15 bases between them. The CDR3 contains 16 residues. CDR3 protein: CASSERAGRNTGELFF. CDR3 nucleotides: TGTGCCAGCAGTGAGCGGGCAGGGCGGAACACCGGGGAGCTGTTTTTT.

The chain uses TRBV30 and TRBJ2-3; D might be TRBD2 (6 bases). The CDR3 runs to 12 residues. V gave up 5 bases and J gave up 5 bases, with 11 bases separating them. Germline assignment: CDR1 GTSNPN and CDR2 SVGIG (reference sequence). CDR3: CAWDPGVDTQYF. DNA for the CDR3: TGTGCCTGGGATCCGGGGGTAGATACGCAGTATTTT.

This chain links TRBV5-4 with TRBJ2-6, with a tentative D call TRBD2 (6 bases). Trimming cost V 4 bases and J 4 bases, with 9 bases left between them. CDR3 length: 14 residues. Germline assignment: CDR1 SGHNT and CDR2 YYREEE (reference sequence). CDR3 bases: TGTGCCAGCAGCGCGGGACCCGGGGCCAACGTCCTGACTTTC. Translating it yields CASSAGPGANVLTF.

The chain combines TRBV12-5 with TRBJ1-3, with D hard to call. CDR3 size: 16 residues. V was pared by 1 base and J by 6 bases, with 16 bases between. The V gene's germline CDR1 is LGHNT and CDR2 FRNRAP. CDR3 protein: CASGLGVIPGENTIYF. The CDR3 nucleotides are TGTGCTAGTGGTTTGGGGGTGATTCCAGGTGAAAACACCATATATTTT.

The chain uses TRBV5-6 and TRBJ2-5; D might be TRBD1 (6 bases). CDR1 is SGHDT and CDR2 is YYEEEE in the germline V gene. V lost 0 bases, J lost 2 bases, and 8 bases lay in between. CDR3 size: 14 residues. This chain's CDR3 is CASSLGGLQETQYF. CDR3 DNA: TGTGCCAGCAGCTTGGGGGGGCTGCAAGAGACCCAGTACTTC.

The J gene is TRBJ1-1, the V gene TRBV7-6; TRBD1 matches 8 bases. CDR1 and CDR2 from the germline V gene are SGHVS and FNYEAQ. This CDR3 comprises 14 residues. J was trimmed by 3 bases and V by 5 bases; bases with no gene match: 5. CDR3 in amino acids: CASSLGTGYTEAFF. CDR3 nucleotide sequence: TGTGCCAGCAGCCTAGGGACAGGTTACACTGAAGCTTTCTTT.

This clone was recorded a few times. V gene TRBV9 combines with J gene TRBJ2-2, with a tentative D call TRBD2 (6 bases). V was shortened by 0 bases and J by 6 bases, with 9 bases between the two germline ends. Germline CDR1 and CDR2: SGDLS and YYNGEE. The CDR3 is made up of 14 amino acids. The DNA of the CDR3 is TGTGCCAGCAGCGTAGCCCCGGGAGCCGGGGAGCTGTTTTTT. Residues: CASSVAPGAGELFF.

The chain links TRBV2 to TRBJ2-7; 13 nucleotides agree with TRBD2. Germline V gene lookup returns CDR1 SNHLY and CDR2 FYNNEI. This CDR3 spans 13 amino acids. V shed 5 bases and J 7 bases; nucleotides not matched to a gene: 2. The CDR3 sequence: CASSLLAGGEQYF. In DNA, the CDR3 is TGTGCCAGCAGTCTACTAGCGGGAGGGGAGCAGTACTTC.

The chain links TRBV6-4 to TRBJ2-3, with a possible D match to TRBD2 (5 bases). V was clipped by 10 bases and J by 0 bases, with 17 bases between them. From germline, CDR1 is MRHNA and CDR2 SNTAGT. The CDR3 has 15 amino acids. CDR3 amino acids: CAKAEGERSTDTQYF. In nucleotides, the CDR3 is TGTGCCAAAGCCGAGGGCGAAAGAAGCACAGATACGCAGTATTTT.

A note on this clone: This specimen includes other DNA sequences encoding the same CDR3. The CDR3 spells CASSLGGANNEQFF. CDR3 bases: TGTGCCAGCAGCTTGGGGGGTGCTAACAATGAGCAGTTCTTC. The rearrangement links TRBV11-3 to TRBJ2-1; possible D gene TRBD2, 6 bases. Per germline, CDR1 SGHNT and CDR2 YENEEA. V dropped 3 bases and J dropped 5 bases, with 11 bases sitting between them. The CDR3 runs 14 residues.

The rearrangement links TRBV5-1 to TRBJ1-1, with D possibly TRBD1 on 5 matching bases. This CDR3 has 12 amino acids. Germline CDR1 SGHRS, CDR2 YFSETQ. The ends were cut back, 7 bases at V and 6 bases at J, with 13 bases in the middle. The CDR3 DNA reads TGCGCCAGCGGCGAGCTCAGGGCTGAAGCTTTCTTT. Translation gives CASGELRAEAFF.

This sequence joins TRBV11-3 and TRBJ2-1, with 10 bases fitting TRBD2. Germline CDR1 and CDR2: SGHNT and YENEEA. CDR3 length equals 19 residues. The trim removed 4 bases at V and 1 base at J, leaving 13 bases unmatched. CDR3 sequence (DNA): TGTGCCAGCAGCTCTAGAGAGGCTAGCGGGAGTGTTTCCTACAATGAGCAGTTCTTC. Translation: CASSSREASGSVSYNEQFF.

This chain joins TRBV6-5 and TRBJ2-3, with a possible D match to TRBD1 (6 bases). V lost 5 bases, J lost 5 bases, and 8 bases lay in between. The CDR3 has 12 amino acids. Germline assignment: CDR1 MNHEY and CDR2 SVGAGI. CDR3 sequence reads: CASSKQGDTQYF. The CDR3 region has the DNA TGTGCCAGCAGTAAACAGGGAGATACGCAGTATTTT.

The V gene is TRBV6-5, the J gene TRBJ2-1; 13 nucleotides match TRBD2. Germline V gene lookup returns CDR1 MNHEY and CDR2 SVGAGI. There are 15 residues in the CDR3. Trimming took 6 bases from V and 7 from J; bases not matched to a gene: 6. CDR3 region: CASRSGLAGLNEQFF. Written as DNA, the CDR3 is TGTGCCAGCAGGTCGGGACTAGCGGGACTGAATGAGCAGTTCTTC.

V and J are TRBV21-1 and TRBJ2-3; the D call in the table, TRBD1, was not verified against the DNA. TRBV21-1 is annotated as a pseudogene. The CDR3 is 23 residues long. The CDR3 region has the DNA TGTGCCAGCAGCACACCGGGACAGGAACATCCACAGATACGCATCCAAAAGACAGATACGCAGTATTTT. Translating it yields CASSTPGQEHPQIRIQKTDTQYF.

The chain carries TRBV4-1 and TRBJ2-3; D call uncertain. The CDR3 contains 16 residues. The V gene's germline CDR1 is MGHRA and CDR2 YSYEKL. Trimming cost V 0 bases and J 4 bases, with 14 bases left between them. CDR3 bases: TGCGCCAGCAGCCAAGACGACTGGCTTTCTTCAGATACGCAGTATTTT. Protein product: CASSQDDWLSSDTQYF.

The chain combines TRBV7-2 with TRBJ2-7; the match to TRBD2 covers 7 bases. J gave up 5 bases and V 5 bases, and 12 bases lay outside the gene matches. Germline V gene lookup returns CDR1 SGHTA and CDR2 FQGNSA. The CDR3 consists of 15 residues. CDR3 region: CASSESGGSSHEQYF. The CDR3 DNA sequence: TGTGCCAGCAGCGAATCGGGCGGGAGTTCCCACGAGCAGTACTTC.

The chain employs TRBV11-2 and TRBJ2-7, with D perhaps TRBD1 (5 bases). The CDR3 has 14 amino acids. The germline gives CDR1 SGHAT, CDR2 FQNNGV. The V end lost 5 bases, the J end lost 2 bases, and 13 bases lay between the germline ends. CDR3 sequence reads: CASSPIPGTYEQYF. The CDR3 nucleotides are TGTGCCAGCAGCCCAATTCCAGGGACCTACGAGCAGTACTTC.

The chain uses TRBV7-3 and TRBJ2-2; 8 bases align to TRBD2. CDR3 length: 18 residues. The V gene end was trimmed by 6 bases and the J gene end by 1 base; junction bases not matched to a gene: 13. Germline CDR1 SGHTA, CDR2 FQGTGA. The CDR3 loop reads CASSDLLAGQGNTGELFF. Written as DNA, the CDR3 is TGTGCCAGCAGTGATCTCCTAGCGGGCCAAGGGAACACCGGGGAGCTGTTTTTT.

The chain uses TRBV10-3 and TRBJ2-5; the match to TRBD2 covers 11 bases. The trim removed 6 bases at V and 4 bases at J, leaving 1 base unmatched. The germline V gene has CDR1 ENHRY and CDR2 SYGVKD. The CDR3 length is 13 residues. CDR3 sequence (DNA): TGTGCCATCAGCGGACTAGCGGGAGAGACCCAGTACTTC. Its translation is CAISGLAGETQYF.